This TCR beta chain was observed in a study of T-cell memory formation after mild COVID-19. Study-wide context: TCR clusters mostly belonged to single donors.

Findings and caveats of the study: Later expanders leaned CD4+, whereas day 15 to 85 contracting clones were balanced CD4/CD8. There was no confirmation that second-wave clones peaking on day 37 were SARS-CoV-2 specific.

TCRalpha and TCRbeta libraries used 5'RACE with constant-segment primers and UMIs. One entry per CDR3 protein, called by TCRdb with MiXCR from the 5' RACE reads. Altogether approximately 300,000 distinct CDR3 sequences are present, approximately 15% being singletons, with the ten largest covering about a fifth. A few counts support this clonotype. Its antigen is unidentified. The receptor was derived from a man aged 18 to 29 who had mild COVID-19 (a few samples of this study predate the infection). Cell type and time point are not known. Sequences were obtained from PBMCs or a T cell subset sorted from them (not recorded which).

CDR3 amino acids: CASSVVGDAKAFF. In nucleotides, the CDR3 is TGTGCCAGCAGCGTAGTCGGGGACGCAAAAGCTTTCTTT. The rearrangement joins TRBV9 to TRBJ1-1; possible D gene TRBD1, 5 bases. Germline V gene sequence: CDR1 SGDLS, CDR2 YYNGEE. The CDR3 runs 13 residues. V shed 0 bases and J shed 9 bases, with 12 bases lying between them.